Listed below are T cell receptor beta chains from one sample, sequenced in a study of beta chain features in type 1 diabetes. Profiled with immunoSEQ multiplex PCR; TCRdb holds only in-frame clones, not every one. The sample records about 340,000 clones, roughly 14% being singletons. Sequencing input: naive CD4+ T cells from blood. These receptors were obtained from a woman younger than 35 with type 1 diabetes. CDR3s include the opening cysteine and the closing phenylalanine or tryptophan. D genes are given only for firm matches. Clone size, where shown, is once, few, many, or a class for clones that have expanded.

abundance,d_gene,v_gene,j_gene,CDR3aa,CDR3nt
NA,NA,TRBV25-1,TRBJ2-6,CASSESGANVLTF,TGTGCCAGCAGTGAATCAGGGGCCAACGTCCTGACTTTC
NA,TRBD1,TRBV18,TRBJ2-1,CASSPGTGVYNEQFF,TGTGCCAGCTCACCCGGGACAGGGGTGTACAATGAGCAGTTCTTC
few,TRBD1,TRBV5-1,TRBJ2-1,CASNKGALDEQFF,TGCGCCAGCAACAAGGGGGCCCTCGATGAGCAGTTCTTC
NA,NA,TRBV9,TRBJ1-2,CASSVGGNRYGYTF,TGTGCCAGCAGCGTCGGAGGTAACCGCTATGGCTACACCTTC
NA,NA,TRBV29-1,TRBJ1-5,CSVEAGLNQPQHF,TGCAGCGTTGAGGCAGGGTTAAATCAGCCCCAGCATTTT
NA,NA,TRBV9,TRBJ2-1,CASSPLGGSYNEQFF,TGTGCCAGCAGCCCCCTCGGGGGCTCCTACAATGAGCAGTTCTTC
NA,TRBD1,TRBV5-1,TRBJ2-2,CASSLTGGGIGELFF,TGCGCCAGCAGCTTGACAGGGGGCGGAATCGGGGAGCTGTTTTTT
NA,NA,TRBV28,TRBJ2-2,CASRSGGTGELFF,TGTGCCAGCAGAAGCGGCGGTACCGGGGAGCTGTTTTTT
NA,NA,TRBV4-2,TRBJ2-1,CASSQDTDNEQFF,TGTGCCAGCAGCCAAGACACAGACAATGAGCAGTTCTTC
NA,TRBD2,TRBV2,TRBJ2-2,CASSKGLAGVEQNTGELFF,TGTGCCAGCAGTAAGGGACTAGCGGGAGTGGAGCAAAACACCGGGGAGCTGTTTTTT
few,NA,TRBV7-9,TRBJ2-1,CASSLPGGGSYNEQFF,TGTGCCAGCAGCCTCCCTGGAGGCGGAAGTTACAATGAGCAGTTCTTC
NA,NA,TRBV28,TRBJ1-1,CASIGGGTEAFF,TGTGCCAGCATTGGGGGAGGCACTGAAGCTTTCTTT
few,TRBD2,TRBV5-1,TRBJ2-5,CASSLGLGAGEETQYF,TGCGCCAGCAGCTTGGGACTGGGAGCGGGAGAAGAGACCCAGTACTTC
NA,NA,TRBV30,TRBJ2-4,CAWSGGVDLAKNIQYF,TGTGCCTGGAGCGGCGGGGTGGACCTAGCCAAAAACATTCAGTACTTC
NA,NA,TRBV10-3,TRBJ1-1,CAITRDGGNTEAFF,TGTGCCATCACCCGTGACGGGGGGAACACTGAAGCTTTCTTT
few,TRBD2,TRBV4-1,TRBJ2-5,CASSLSGSQETQYF,TGCGCCAGCAGCCTTAGCGGGAGCCAAGAGACCCAGTACTTC
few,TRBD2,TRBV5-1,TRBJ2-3,CASSAVAGGPSTDTQYF,TGCGCCAGCAGCGCCGTAGCGGGAGGTCCTAGCACAGATACGCAGTATTTT
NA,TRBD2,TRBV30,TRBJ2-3,CAWSRTSGRLGTQYF,TGTGCCTGGAGTCGGACTAGCGGGAGACTCGGTACGCAGTATTTT
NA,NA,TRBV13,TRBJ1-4,CASSLSPFRAKAGEKLFF,TGTGCCAGCAGCTTATCCCCCTTTCGGGCTAAGGCGGGCGAAAAACTGTTTTTT
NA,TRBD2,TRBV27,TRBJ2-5,CASSLIPREQETQYF,TGTGCCAGCAGTTTAATCCCGCGGGAGCAAGAGACCCAGTACTTC
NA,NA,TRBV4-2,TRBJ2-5,CASSQEGVGETQYF,TGTGCCAGCAGCCAAGAAGGGGTGGGAGAGACCCAGTACTTC
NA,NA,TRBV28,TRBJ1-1,CASFAYTEAFF,TGTGCCAGCTTTGCGTACACTGAAGCTTTCTTT
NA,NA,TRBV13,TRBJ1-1,CASSPGWDTEAFF,TGTGCCAGCAGCCCCGGGTGGGACACTGAAGCTTTCTTT
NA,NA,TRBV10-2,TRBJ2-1,CASTGLNNEQFF,TGCGCCAGCACGGGACTCAACAATGAGCAGTTCTTC
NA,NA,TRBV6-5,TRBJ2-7,CASSYRAGSYEQYF,TGTGCCAGCAGTTACCGGGCGGGCTCCTACGAGCAGTACTTC
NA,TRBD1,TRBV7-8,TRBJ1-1,CASTRGGQGNTEAFF,TGTGCCAGCACCCGAGGGGGACAGGGGAACACTGAAGCTTTCTTT
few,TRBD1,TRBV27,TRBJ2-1,CASSVPGQGAYNEQFF,TGTGCCAGCAGTGTCCCCGGACAGGGCGCTTACAATGAGCAGTTCTTC
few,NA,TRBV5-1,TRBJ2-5,CASRLGVLRDPQETQYF,TGCGCCAGCAGGCTTGGGGTTTTGCGGGACCCACAAGAGACCCAGTACTTC
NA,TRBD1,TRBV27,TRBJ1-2,CASSLQGADGYTF,TGTGCCAGCAGTTTGCAGGGGGCTGATGGCTACACCTTC
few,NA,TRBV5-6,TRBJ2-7,CASSSEYEQYF,TGTGCCAGCAGCTCAGAATACGAGCAGTACTTC
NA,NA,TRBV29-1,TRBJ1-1,CSVHRLRGAEAFF,TGCAGCGTACACAGGTTACGCGGAGCTGAAGCTTTCTTT
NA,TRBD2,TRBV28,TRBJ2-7,CASSEAGTSSSYEQYF,TGTGCCAGCAGTGAAGCCGGGACTAGCAGCTCCTACGAGCAGTACTTC
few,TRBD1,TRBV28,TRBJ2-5,CASRTGGEETQYF,TGTGCCAGCAGGACAGGGGGCGAAGAGACCCAGTACTTC
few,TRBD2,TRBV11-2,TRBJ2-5,CASTFSGSGETQYF,TGTGCCAGCACCTTTAGCGGGAGTGGGGAGACCCAGTACTTC
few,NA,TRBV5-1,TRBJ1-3,CASSPGSSGNTIYF,TGCGCCAGCAGCCCGGGGAGCTCTGGAAACACCATATATTTT
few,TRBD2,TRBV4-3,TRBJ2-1,CASSQVGTRRHEQFF,TGCGCCAGCAGCCAAGTAGGGACTAGAAGGCATGAGCAGTTCTTC
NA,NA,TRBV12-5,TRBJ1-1,CASAGQSNTEAFF,TGTGCTAGTGCTGGACAGTCGAACACTGAAGCTTTCTTT
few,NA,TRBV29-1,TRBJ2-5,CSVEDREKETQYF,TGCAGCGTTGAAGACAGGGAAAAAGAGACCCAGTACTTC
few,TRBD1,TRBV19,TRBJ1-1,CASSRTGDTEAFF,TGTGCCAGTAGTCGTACAGGGGACACTGAAGCTTTCTTT
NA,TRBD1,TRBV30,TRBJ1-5,CAWSKRQGSNQPQHF,TGTGCCTGGAGTAAGAGACAGGGCAGCAATCAGCCCCAGCATTTT
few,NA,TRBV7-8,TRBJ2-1,CASSLDRSYNEQFF,TGTGCCAGCAGCTTGGACAGATCCTACAATGAGCAGTTCTTC
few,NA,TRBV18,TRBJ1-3,CASSTGNSGNTIYF,TGTGCCAGCTCCACAGGGAACTCTGGAAACACCATATATTTT
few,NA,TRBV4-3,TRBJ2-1,CASSQGMTASSYNEQFF,TGCGCCAGCAGCCAAGGAATGACAGCCAGCTCCTACAATGAGCAGTTCTTC
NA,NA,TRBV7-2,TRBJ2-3,CASSFGHTDTQYF,TGTGCCAGCAGCTTTGGGCACACAGATACGCAGTATTTT
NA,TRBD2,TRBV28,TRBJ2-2,CASSSSGTSKSGELFF,TGTGCCAGCAGTTCCTCCGGGACTAGCAAGTCCGGGGAGCTGTTTTTT
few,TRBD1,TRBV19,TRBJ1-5,CASSLGQGNQPQHF,TGTGCCAGTAGTCTGGGACAGGGCAATCAGCCCCAGCATTTT
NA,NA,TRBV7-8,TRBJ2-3,CASIPRPTDTQYF,TGTGCCAGCATCCCTAGACCCACAGATACGCAGTATTTT
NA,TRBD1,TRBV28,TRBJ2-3,CASSLGWDRSTDTQYF,TGTGCCAGCAGTTTGGGCTGGGACAGGTCTACAGATACGCAGTATTTT
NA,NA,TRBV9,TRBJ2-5,CASSVGGGAGIQETQYF,TGTGCCAGCAGCGTAGGGGGCGGGGCAGGGATCCAAGAGACCCAGTACTTC
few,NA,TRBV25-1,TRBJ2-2,CASSGTTTGGELFF,TGTGCCAGCAGTGGGACTACCACCGGCGGGGAGCTGTTTTTT
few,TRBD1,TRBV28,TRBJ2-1,CASSEPGTGWNEQFF,TGTGCCAGCAGTGAGCCCGGGACAGGGTGGAATGAGCAGTTCTTC
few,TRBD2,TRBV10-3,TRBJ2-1,CAISGRAYNEQFF,TGTGCCATCTCCGGGAGGGCCTACAATGAGCAGTTCTTC
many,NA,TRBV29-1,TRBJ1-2,CSVARRLSDGYTF,TGCAGCGTTGCCAGGAGGCTGTCGGATGGCTACACCTTC
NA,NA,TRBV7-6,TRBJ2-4,CASSSIGEDGIQYF,TGTGCCAGCAGCTCCATAGGGGAGGACGGCATTCAGTACTTC
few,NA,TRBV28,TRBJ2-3,CASSSYTSGFADTQYF,TGTGCCAGCAGTTCCTACACCTCAGGGTTTGCAGATACGCAGTATTTT
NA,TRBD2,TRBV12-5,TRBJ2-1,CASGLGAGGDNEQFF,TGTGCTAGTGGTTTGGGGGCGGGAGGGGACAATGAGCAGTTCTTC
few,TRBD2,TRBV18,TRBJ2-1,CASSPGLNNEQFF,TGTGCCAGCTCACCGGGACTAAACAATGAGCAGTTCTTC
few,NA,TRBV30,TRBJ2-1,CARPPGLSTYNEQFF,TGTGCCCGCCCTCCGGGACTCTCGACCTACAATGAGCAGTTCTTC